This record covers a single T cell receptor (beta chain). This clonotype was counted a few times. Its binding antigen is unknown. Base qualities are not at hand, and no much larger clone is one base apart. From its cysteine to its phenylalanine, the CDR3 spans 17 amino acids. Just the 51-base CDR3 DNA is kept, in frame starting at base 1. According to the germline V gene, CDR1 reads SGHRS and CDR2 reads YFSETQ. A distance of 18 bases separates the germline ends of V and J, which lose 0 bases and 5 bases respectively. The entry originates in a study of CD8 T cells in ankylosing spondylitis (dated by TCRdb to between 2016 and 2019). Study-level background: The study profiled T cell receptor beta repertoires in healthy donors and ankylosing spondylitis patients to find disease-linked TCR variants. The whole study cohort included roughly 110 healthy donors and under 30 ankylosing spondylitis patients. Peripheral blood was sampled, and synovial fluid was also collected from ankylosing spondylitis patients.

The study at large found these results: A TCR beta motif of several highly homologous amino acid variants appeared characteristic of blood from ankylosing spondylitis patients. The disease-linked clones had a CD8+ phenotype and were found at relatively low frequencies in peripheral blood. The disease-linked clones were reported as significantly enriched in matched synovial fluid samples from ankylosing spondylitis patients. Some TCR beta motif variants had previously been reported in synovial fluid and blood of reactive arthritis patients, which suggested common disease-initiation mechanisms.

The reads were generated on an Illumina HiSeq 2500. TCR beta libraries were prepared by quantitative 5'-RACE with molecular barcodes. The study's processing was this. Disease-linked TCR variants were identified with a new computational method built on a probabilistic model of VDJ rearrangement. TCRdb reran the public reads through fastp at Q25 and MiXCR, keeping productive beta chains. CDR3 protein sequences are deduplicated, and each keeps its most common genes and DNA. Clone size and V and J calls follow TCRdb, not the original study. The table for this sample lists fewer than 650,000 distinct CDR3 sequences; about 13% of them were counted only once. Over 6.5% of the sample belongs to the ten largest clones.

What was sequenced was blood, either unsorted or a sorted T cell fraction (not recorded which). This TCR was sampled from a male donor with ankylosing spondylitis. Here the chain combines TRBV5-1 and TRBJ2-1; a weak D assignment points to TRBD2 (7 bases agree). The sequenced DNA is TGCGCCAGCAGCTTGGGTCGGGGGCTAGCGGCCAACAATGAGCAGTTCTTC. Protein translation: CASSLGRGLAANNEQFF.